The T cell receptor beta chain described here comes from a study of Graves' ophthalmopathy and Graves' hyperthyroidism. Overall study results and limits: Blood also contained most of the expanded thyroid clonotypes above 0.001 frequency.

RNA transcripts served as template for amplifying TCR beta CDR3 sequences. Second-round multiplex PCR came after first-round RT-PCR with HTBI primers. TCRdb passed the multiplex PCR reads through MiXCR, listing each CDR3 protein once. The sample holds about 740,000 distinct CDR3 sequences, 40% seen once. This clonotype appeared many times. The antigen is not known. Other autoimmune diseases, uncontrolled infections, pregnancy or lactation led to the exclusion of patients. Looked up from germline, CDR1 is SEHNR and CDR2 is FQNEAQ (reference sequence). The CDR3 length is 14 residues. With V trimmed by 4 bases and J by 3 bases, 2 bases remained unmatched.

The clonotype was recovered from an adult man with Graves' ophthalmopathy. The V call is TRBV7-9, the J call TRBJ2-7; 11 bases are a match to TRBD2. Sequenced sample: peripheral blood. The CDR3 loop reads CASSSGTSGYEQYF. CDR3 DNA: TGTGCCAGCAGCTCTGGGACTAGCGGCTACGAGCAGTACTTC.